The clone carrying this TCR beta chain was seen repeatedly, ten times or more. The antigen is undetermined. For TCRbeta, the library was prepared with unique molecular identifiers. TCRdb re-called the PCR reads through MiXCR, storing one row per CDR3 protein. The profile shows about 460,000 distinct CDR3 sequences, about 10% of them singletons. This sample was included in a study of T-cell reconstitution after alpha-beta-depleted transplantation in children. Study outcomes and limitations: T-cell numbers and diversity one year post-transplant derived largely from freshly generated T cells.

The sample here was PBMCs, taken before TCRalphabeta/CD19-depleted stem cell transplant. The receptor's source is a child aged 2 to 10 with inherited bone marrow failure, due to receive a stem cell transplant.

CDR3 sequence: CASSQVRAPGELFF. CDR3 DNA: TGTGCCAGCAGCCAAGTACGGGCACCCGGGGAGCTGTTTTTT. The chain links TRBV14 to TRBJ2-2; the D is unclear. CDR3 size: 14 residues. Trimming shortened V by 1 base and J by 6 bases, and 9 bases separated the two germline ends. Germline V gives CDR1 SGHDN, CDR2 FVKESK.